One and the same sample provided the 2 T cell receptor beta chains below, sequenced in a study of blood T cell repertoires in COVID-19. Sequencing was performed with immunoSEQ multiplex PCR; in TCRdb, only in-frame clones are kept and a portion is missing. The data show approximately 300,000 clones, 75% to 95% seen once. The sequencing input was peripheral blood. These receptors all stem from a woman between 25 and 40 years old with COVID-19, enrolled during active disease.

The chain employs TRBV14 and TRBJ1-3; D not certain. Germline values: CDR1 SGHDN, CDR2 FVKESK. V dropped 1 base and J dropped 9 bases, with 10 bases sitting between them. The CDR3 extends over 13 amino acids. This CDR3 is CASSQVRGSTIYF. The DNA of the CDR3 is TGTGCCAGCAGCCAAGTTCGAGGGAGCACCATATATTTT.

The V call is TRBV29-1, the J call TRBJ2-1; D might be TRBD1 (5 bases). From germline, CDR1 is SQVTM and CDR2 ANQGSEA. V was cut by 4 bases and J by 10 bases, with 8 bases left in between. The CDR3 has 10 amino acids. CDR3 region: CSVGAGEQFF. The CDR3 DNA is TGCAGCGTTGGGGCAGGGGAGCAGTTCTTC.